This record covers a single TCR beta chain. In the original processing: Cell counts per sample came from amplifying reference gene primers. The table came from immunoSEQ multiplex PCR; TCRdb's copy has only in-frame clones and leaves some out. V, J and clone size are taken as reported in that table, and D and trimming were inferred from the DNA itself. The sample carries over 150,000 clones, more than 60% recorded once. These data come from a study of blood T cell repertoires in COVID-19. At the level of the study: Both acute and convalescent COVID-19 samples were obtained from the United States, Italy and Spain. The analysed material was cDNA or gDNA that came from T cells, B-cell-depleted T cells, or PBMCs.

V gave up 2 bases and J gave up 5 bases; unmatched junction bases: 4. This CDR3 region has 15 residues. The germline gives CDR1 SGHRS, CDR2 YFSETQ. Sequenced: peripheral blood. This chain links TRBV5-1 with TRBJ1-6; 7 bases are a match to TRBD1. This clonotype was obtained from a man aged 60-69 years with acute or convalescent COVID-19. As DNA, the CDR3 is TGCGCCAGCAGCTTTCAACAGGGGAATAATTCACCCCTCCACTTT. It is translated as CASSFQQGNNSPLHF. Full variable domain (remainder filled in from reference TRBV5-1 and TRBJ1-6): KAGVTQTPRYLIKTRGQQVTLSCSPISGHRSVSWYQQTPGQGLQFLFEYFSETQRNKGNFPGRFSGRQFSNSRSEMNVSTLELGDSALYLCASSFQQGNNSPLHFGNGTRLTVT.